The 16 T cell receptor beta chains below were found in one sample sequenced in a study of human T cells and chemical hapten exposure. TCRdb processed the 5' RACE reads anew with MiXCR; each CDR3 protein has one entry. The sample contains 95,000 to 120,000 distinct CDR3 sequences, more than 15% of which appear only once. It was unfractionated whole blood from which total RNA was extracted. The origin of the receptors is a human donor in good health.

Only a few counts were recorded for this clonotype. V is TRBV25-1 and J is TRBJ2-3; D uncertain. V lost 8 bases to trimming and J lost 3 bases, with 6 bases between them. CDR1 and CDR2 from the germline V gene are MGHDK and SYGVNS. The CDR3 length is 11 residues. The CDR3 is CASPGTDTQYF. The CDR3 nucleotides read TGTGCCAGCCCCGGGACAGATACGCAGTATTTT.

This clonotype showed up just a few times. V is TRBV29-1 and J is TRBJ2-5; TRBD1 matches 8 bases. CDR1 SQVTM and CDR2 ANQGSEA come from the germline V gene. V was clipped by 5 bases and J by 5 bases; unmatched bases: 1. This CDR3 is built from 11 residues. The CDR3 is CSVRQGETQYF. For the CDR3, the DNA is TGCAGCGTTCGACAGGGGGAGACCCAGTACTTC.

The chain employs TRBV28 and TRBJ2-1, with 12 bases fitting TRBD2. CDR3 length: 14 residues. Trimming removed 7 bases from V and 6 bases from J; junction bases left unmatched: 4. CDR1 and CDR2 from the germline V gene are MDHEN and SYDVKM. The DNA for the CDR3 is TGTGCCAGCACGCCTAGCGGGAGGGCCAATGAGCAGTTCTTC. Amino acids: CASTPSGRANEQFF.

The gene calls are TRBV7-8 and TRBJ2-6; no clear D. Trimming took 3 bases from V and 0 from J, leaving 15 bases between them. Germline values: CDR1 SGHVS, CDR2 FQNEAQ. The CDR3 sequence is 18 residues long. The CDR3 sequence: CASSFLGRALSGANVLTF. The CDR3 nucleotides are TGTGCCAGCAGCTTTCTCGGTAGGGCGCTCTCTGGGGCCAACGTCCTGACTTTC.

This clonotype has at least ten counts. The chain employs TRBV5-4 and TRBJ1-5, with D possibly being TRBD1 (6 bases). This CDR3 contains 15 residues. V was trimmed by 0 bases and J by 3 bases, leaving 10 bases between them. Per the germline V gene, CDR1 is SGHNT and CDR2 is YYREEE (reference sequence). The CDR3 coding sequence is TGTGCCAGCAGCTTGGCCGGGGGGGCCAATCAGCCCCAGCATTTT. Protein product: CASSLAGGANQPQHF. Full variable domain (outside the CDR3, taken from reference TRBV5-4 and TRBJ1-5): ETGVTQSPTHLIKTRGQQVTLRCSSQSGHNTVSWYQQALGQGPQFIFQYYREEENGRGNFPPRFSGLQFPNYSSELNVNALELDDSALYLCASSLAGGANQPQHFGDGTRLSIL.

The chain joins TRBV7-3 to TRBJ2-3; 9 positions match TRBD2. The CDR3 contains 16 residues. V trimming: 2 bases; J trimming: 3 bases; junction bases outside the gene matches: 6. Germline V gives CDR1 SGHTA, CDR2 FQGTGA. The CDR3 nucleotides are TGTGCCAGCAGCTTAGTCGGTAGCGGGAGAACAGATACGCAGTATTTT. Protein: CASSLVGSGRTDTQYF.

The sample holds one count of this clonotype. The chain has TRBV5-1 and TRBJ2-3; 9 bases fit TRBD1. This CDR3 has 16 amino acids. V lost 0 bases to trimming and J lost 4 bases; unmatched junction nucleotides: 6. Germline CDR1 SGHRS, CDR2 YFSETQ. The DNA for the CDR3 is TGCGCCAGCAGCTTGGTAGCCACAGGGGGCGCAGATACGCAGTATTTT. Encoded protein: CASSLVATGGADTQYF.

V gene TRBV12-3 or TRBV12-4 combines with J gene TRBJ2-7; 7 nucleotides line up with TRBD2. The J segment lost 2 bases and the V segment lost 4 bases, leaving 11 bases of the junction unmatched. The CDR3 has 16 residues. The CDR3 reads CASSSRPSGFTYEQYF. The CDR3 region has the DNA TGTGCCAGCAGTTCCCGCCCTAGCGGTTTTACCTACGAGCAGTACTTC.

V gene TRBV7-9 combines with J gene TRBJ2-5; 8 bases match TRBD1. Germline lookup yields CDR1 SEHNR and CDR2 FQNEAQ (reference sequence). V lost 5 bases to trimming and J lost 3 bases; unmatched junction nucleotides: 2. There are 13 residues in the CDR3. Here the CDR3 DNA reads TGTGCCAGCAGCGGGGACAGGAAAGAGACCCAGTACTTC. It is translated as CASSGDRKETQYF.

The sample holds a few counts of this clonotype. This chain uses TRBV30 with TRBJ1-6; D perhaps matches TRBD1 (5 bases). This CDR3 comprises 14 residues. V was shortened by 0 bases and J by 7 bases, with 10 bases between the two germline ends. The germline CDR1 and CDR2 sequences are GTSNPN and SVGIG (reference sequence). The DNA for the CDR3 is TGTGCCTGGAGTGTAGAGACAGTAAATTCACCCCTCCACTTT. Its translation: CAWSVETVNSPLHF.

The chain couples TRBV5-6 to TRBJ2-1, with D perhaps given as TRBD1 or TRBD2 (6 bases each). The V end lost 2 bases, the J end lost 10 bases, and 10 bases lay between the germline ends. This CDR3 contains 12 residues. Germline CDR1 reads SGHDT; CDR2 reads YYEEEE. CDR3: CASSFGGAEQFF. CDR3 coding DNA: TGTGCCAGCAGCTTCGGGGGCGCGGAGCAGTTCTTC.

As DNA, the CDR3 is TGTGCCAGCAGTTACTTACAGGACACTGAAGCTTTCTTT. This codes for CASSYLQDTEAFF. The V and J genes are TRBV6-6 and TRBJ1-1, with TRBD1 as a possible D gene (5 bases). The V gene lost 1 base and the J gene lost 3 bases, with 6 bases spanning the gap. Germline V gives CDR1 MNHNY, CDR2 SVGAGI (reference sequence). The CDR3 covers 13 residues.

This clonotype was counted only a few times. Mismatch with germline at one junction end may stem from a read error. The V gene is TRBV15, the J gene TRBJ2-1; 7 positions agree with TRBD2. CDR3 length equals 12 residues. Germline lookup yields CDR1 LNHNV and CDR2 YYDKDF (reference sequence). CDR3 coding DNA: TGTGCCACCAGCAGAGGTCTAAGCGGGGTGATCTTC. Amino acid sequence: CATSRGLSGVIF.

This clonotype was detected a few times. The chain links TRBV27 to TRBJ1-5; D gene ambiguous. V shed 3 bases and J shed 2 bases, with 5 bases lying between them. The CDR3 contains 13 residues. CDR1 and CDR2 (germline): MNHEY, SMNVEV (reference sequence). For the CDR3, the DNA is TGTGCCAGCAGTTTTGTTGGCAATCAGCCCCAGCATTTT. Amino acids: CASSFVGNQPQHF.

This clonotype was detected a few times. The chain is built from TRBV29-1 and TRBJ1-2; 10 nucleotides line up with TRBD1. J was trimmed by 4 bases and V by 2 bases; bases with no gene match: 7. Germline loops: CDR1 SQVTM, CDR2 ANQGSEA. This CDR3 contains 15 residues. The CDR3 bases are TGCAGCGTTGAAAATCAGACAGGGGGCGGCTATGGCTACACCTTC. It encodes CSVENQTGGGYGYTF.

V is TRBV10-1 and J is TRBJ2-3; 7 positions agree with TRBD2. Germline trimming cut 0 bases from V and 4 bases from J; bases unmatched to any gene: 4. This CDR3 region has 15 residues. CDR1 is WNHNN and CDR2 is SYGVQD in the germline V gene (reference sequence). CDR3 loop: CASSESGGVPDTQYF. For the CDR3, the DNA is TGCGCCAGCAGTGAGTCGGGAGGGGTTCCAGATACGCAGTATTTT.